Listed here is a single T cell receptor (beta chain). The antigen remains undetermined. V dropped 4 bases and J dropped 2; count of bases not matched to a gene: 8. CDR3 size: 15 residues. Germline V lookup: CDR1 SGHTA, CDR2 FQGNSA. The data derive from a study of T-cell reconstitution after alpha-beta-depleted transplantation in children. TCRbeta library preparation incorporated unique molecular identifiers. Via MiXCR, TCRdb re-called the PCR reads, giving one row per CDR3 protein. The sample carries hundreds of thousands of distinct CDR3 sequences, about 23% recorded once. Study observations and caveats: At day 60, the high TCRbeta diversity found in some patients originated from recipient T cells and thymic progenitors that had survived. Expanded graft clones, several hundred of them, were reportedly the source of alpha-beta T cells about two months after transplant. Newly produced T cells mostly provided counts and TCRbeta diversity after one year, as hyperexpanded clones declined.

The TCR sequence derives from a boy younger than two who had a stem cell transplant for acute myeloid leukemia, so the T cells may come from the graft donor. This sample comprised PBMCs, mostly from graft donor cells, obtained 360 days after TCRalphabeta/CD19-depleted stem cell transplant. The chain is built from TRBV7-2 and TRBJ2-7; 7 bases align to TRBD2. The CDR3 sequence is CASSSVMGGAYEQYF. In DNA, the CDR3 is TGTGCCAGCAGCTCAGTGATGGGGGGGGCCTACGAGCAGTACTTC.